These 22 T cell receptor beta chains were all obtained from the same sample, sequenced in a study of cytomegalovirus exposure and HLA in healthy donors. This table comes from immunoSEQ multiplex PCR, and its TCRdb copy is limited to in-frame clones, with some not included. This table holds roughly 190,000 clones, more than 75% found once. The specimen was PBMCs. The receptor source for this set is a man aged 25 to 45 in good health and CMV-seropositive.

J is TRBJ2-2 and V is TRBV11-3; D gene ambiguous. The CDR3 extends over 13 amino acids. CDR1 and CDR2 from the germline V gene are SGHNT and YENEEA. V was clipped by 2 bases and J by 6 bases, with 7 bases between them. The CDR3 is CASSLFSPGELFF. The CDR3 DNA reads TGTGCCAGCAGCTTATTTAGCCCCGGGGAGCTGTTTTTT.

This clone was detected only a few times. The chain employs TRBV29-1 and TRBJ2-3, with D hard to call. Trimming pared 2 bases from V and 2 bases from J, leaving 11 bases between. The CDR3 contains 14 residues. Germline loops: CDR1 SQVTM, CDR2 ANQGSEA. This CDR3 reads CSVEFGVSTDTQYF. The CDR3 nucleotides are TGCAGCGTTGAATTTGGAGTTTCCACAGATACGCAGTATTTT.

The chain links TRBV5-4 to TRBJ2-1, with 8 bases aligning to TRBD1. Germline CDR1 and CDR2: SGHNT and YYREEE (reference sequence). V lost 7 bases, J lost 9 bases, and 24 bases stayed unmatched. CDR3 length: 18 residues. The CDR3 loop reads CASYGGRQGMLELAEQFF. The CDR3 coding sequence is TGTGCCAGCTATGGTGGCCGACAGGGGATGTTGGAATTGGCTGAGCAGTTCTTC. Looking up the rest from reference TRBV5-4 and TRBJ2-1 gives the full variable domain: ETGVTQSPTHLIKTRGQQVTLRCSSQSGHNTVSWYQQALGQGPQFIFQYYREEENGRGNFPPRFSGLQFPNYSSELNVNALELDDSALYLCASYGGRQGMLELAEQFFGPGTRLTVL.

The DNA for the CDR3 is TGTGCCAGCAGTTTGTATGTGGGACAGGGGGCCGAGACCCAGTACTTC. This codes for CASSLYVGQGAETQYF. The chain carries TRBV27 and TRBJ2-5; 12 bases line up with TRBD1. Germline lookup yields CDR1 MNHEY and CDR2 SMNVEV (reference sequence). This CDR3 spans 16 amino acids. V was clipped by 3 bases and J by 5 bases; unmatched bases: 7.

The CDR3 DNA reads TGTGCCAGCAGTGAGGAGGGGCGGCAGTTCTTC. It translates to CASSEEGRQFF. This chain joins TRBV6-4 and TRBJ2-1, with D perhaps TRBD2 (6 bases). This CDR3 is built from 11 residues. Germline V lookup: CDR1 MRHNA, CDR2 SNTAGT. Trimming stripped 3 bases from V and 12 bases from J, with 9 bases between.

J is TRBJ2-7 and V is TRBV5-1; tentative D call: TRBD1 (5 bases). The V gene lost 4 bases and the J gene lost 3 bases, with 17 bases spanning the gap. This CDR3 spans 15 amino acids. Germline CDR1 reads SGHRS; CDR2 reads YFSETQ. The CDR3 DNA follows: TGCGCCAGCAGCCCCGGGCAGGGTTTCCGCTACGAGCAGTACTTC. The encoded protein is CASSPGQGFRYEQYF.

This sequence joins TRBV9 and TRBJ2-1, with no clear D. The CDR3 has 11 amino acids. Per the germline V gene, CDR1 is SGDLS and CDR2 is YYNGEE. V was clipped by 3 bases and J by 9 bases, with 7 bases between them. DNA of the CDR3: TGTGCCAGCAGCGGACTGACTGAGCAGTTCTTC. It yields the protein CASSGLTEQFF.

J is TRBJ2-3 and V is TRBV5-8; no firm D call. The CDR3 length is 15 residues. Germline values: CDR1 SGHTS, CDR2 YDEGEE. Trimming took 2 bases from V and 6 from J, leaving 16 bases between them. The CDR3 DNA reads as TGTGCCAGCAGCTTCGGGCAGGAATTTGGGGATACGCAGTATTTT. Residues: CASSFGQEFGDTQYF.

The gene calls are TRBV29-1 and TRBJ2-3; tentative D call: TRBD2 (5 bases). This CDR3 is 11 amino acids long. Trimming took 5 bases from V and 4 from J, leaving 7 bases between them. The V gene's germline CDR1 is SQVTM and CDR2 ANQGSEA. The chain's CDR3 is CSVRESDTQYF. CDR3 sequence (DNA): TGCAGCGTTAGGGAGTCAGATACGCAGTATTTT.

This clone turned up a few times. V usage is TRBV6-5 and J usage is TRBJ1-2, with 7 bases aligning to TRBD1. Looked up from germline, CDR1 is MNHEY and CDR2 is SVGAGI. With V trimmed by 5 bases and J by 4 bases, 4 bases remained unmatched. The CDR3 is made up of 13 amino acids. CDR3 residues: CASSRDSIYGYTF. Here the CDR3 DNA reads TGTGCCAGCAGTCGGGACAGCATCTATGGCTACACCTTC.

The chain employs TRBV19 and TRBJ2-2, with 15 bases that match TRBD2. Per the germline V gene, CDR1 is LNHDA and CDR2 is SQIVND (reference sequence). V trimming: 8 bases; J trimming: 0 bases; junction bases outside the gene matches: 4. The CDR3 consists of 17 residues. The CDR3 nucleotides are TGTGCCAGTGACGGGACTAGCGGGAGGCCGAACACCGGGGAGCTGTTTTTT. Protein sequence: CASDGTSGRPNTGELFF.

The genes are TRBV29-1 and TRBJ2-3; maybe TRBD2 (6 bases). The CDR3 covers 13 residues. Trimming removed 7 bases at V and 1 base at J, with 12 bases between. Germline V gene sequence: CDR1 SQVTM, CDR2 ANQGSEA. The CDR3 sequence: CSGTGEGTDTQYF. CDR3 nucleotide sequence: TGCAGCGGCACGGGAGAGGGCACAGATACGCAGTATTTT.

V usage is TRBV27 and J usage is TRBJ2-3; tentative D call: TRBD2 (6 bases). V was pared by 5 bases and J by 8 bases, with 20 bases between. Looked up from germline, CDR1 is MNHEY and CDR2 is SMNVEV (reference sequence). CDR3 length: 15 amino acids. The CDR3, as DNA: TGTGCCAGCAGTCCCTACCTGCGGAAGGAGGGTACGCAGTATTTT. It yields the protein CASSPYLRKEGTQYF.

The CDR3 loop reads CASSFGTGPETQYF. The CDR3, as DNA: TGTGCCAGCAGTTTCGGGACAGGGCCGGAGACCCAGTACTTC. The gene calls are TRBV27 and TRBJ2-5; the match to TRBD1 covers 9 bases. Trimming took 3 bases from V and 5 from J; bases not matched to a gene: 4. The CDR3 length is 14 residues. The germline V gene has CDR1 MNHEY and CDR2 SMNVEV (reference sequence).

The genes are TRBV6-1 and TRBJ2-3; 10 bases match TRBD1. The CDR3 is made up of 16 amino acids. Unmatched junction bases numbered 3, after V lost 3 bases and J lost 0 bases. Germline lookup yields CDR1 MNHNS and CDR2 SASEGT. CDR3 amino acids: CASSDGGQGSTDTQYF. CDR3 nucleotide sequence: TGTGCCAGCAGTGACGGGGGACAGGGGAGCACAGATACGCAGTATTTT.

The chain has TRBV6-5 and TRBJ2-1; TRBD1 matches at 10 bases. CDR1 is MNHEY and CDR2 is SVGAGI in the germline V gene. V lost 6 bases to trimming and J lost 4 bases; unmatched junction nucleotides: 6. This CDR3 is built from 15 residues. The CDR3 DNA follows: TGTGCCAGCAGGTCCCGGGACAGGGGATACAATGAGCAGTTCTTC. Residues: CASRSRDRGYNEQFF.

CDR3 coding DNA: TGTGCCAGCCAACCGGGGGGCAATTCACCCCTCCACTTT. Amino acid sequence: CASQPGGNSPLHF. The rearrangement joins TRBV11-3 to TRBJ1-6; the D gene is possibly TRBD1 (6 bases). Trimming cost V 8 bases and J 7 bases, with 12 bases left between them. Germline loops: CDR1 SGHNT, CDR2 YENEEA. The CDR3 runs to 13 residues. Full variable domain (rest looked up from reference TRBV11-3 and TRBJ1-6): EAGVVQSPRYKIIEKKQPVAFWCNPISGHNTLYWYLQNLGQGPELLIRYENEEAVDDSQLPKDRFSAERLKGVDSTLKIQPAELGDSAVYLCASQPGGNSPLHFGNGTRLTVT.

The genes are TRBV4-2 and TRBJ2-1; a weak D match, TRBD1 (6 bases). Trimming shortened V by 2 bases and J by 8 bases, and 10 bases separated the two germline ends. This CDR3 is 13 amino acids long. The germline V gene encodes CDR1 LGHNA and CDR2 YNFKEQ. CDR3: CASSQPRGHEQFF. The DNA of the CDR3 is TGTGCCAGCAGCCAACCCAGGGGACATGAGCAGTTCTTC.

To note about this clone: An end of the junction differs from the germline gene, which may be a read error. The chain carries TRBV7-7 and TRBJ2-1, with 8 bases lining up with TRBD1. The CDR3 runs to 15 residues. Germline V gives CDR1 SSHAT, CDR2 FNYEAQ (reference sequence). CDR3 protein: CASSLGQAGYNEQFF. The DNA of the CDR3 is TGTGCTAGCAGCCTGGGACAGGCGGGCTACAATGAGCAGTTCTTC.

The gene calls are TRBV9 and TRBJ1-5; D gene uncertain. The CDR3 spans 13 residues. The ends were cut back, 3 bases at V and 5 bases at J, with 9 bases in the middle. The V gene's germline CDR1 is SGDLS and CDR2 YYNGEE. This CDR3 is CASSEAEHQPQHF. For the CDR3, the DNA is TGTGCCAGCAGCGAGGCGGAACATCAGCCCCAGCATTTT.

The V call is TRBV5-1, the J call TRBJ1-2; D is possibly TRBD1 (5 bases). Germline loops: CDR1 SGHRS, CDR2 YFSETQ. Trimming removed 4 bases from V and 4 bases from J, with 17 bases in between. This CDR3 spans 15 amino acids. CDR3 amino acids: CASSRTGDAVYGYTF. The CDR3 DNA follows: TGCGCCAGCAGCCGTACCGGGGACGCCGTCTATGGCTACACCTTC.

This chain uses TRBV7-3 with TRBJ2-5; TRBD2 aligns across 8 bases. V lost 5 bases to trimming and J lost 6 bases; unmatched junction nucleotides: 5. Germline V gene sequence: CDR1 SGHTA, CDR2 FQGTGA. The CDR3 extends over 13 amino acids. CDR3 DNA: TGTGCCAGCAGCCCCACGGGGGGGAAGACCCAGTACTTC. Its protein product is CASSPTGGKTQYF.